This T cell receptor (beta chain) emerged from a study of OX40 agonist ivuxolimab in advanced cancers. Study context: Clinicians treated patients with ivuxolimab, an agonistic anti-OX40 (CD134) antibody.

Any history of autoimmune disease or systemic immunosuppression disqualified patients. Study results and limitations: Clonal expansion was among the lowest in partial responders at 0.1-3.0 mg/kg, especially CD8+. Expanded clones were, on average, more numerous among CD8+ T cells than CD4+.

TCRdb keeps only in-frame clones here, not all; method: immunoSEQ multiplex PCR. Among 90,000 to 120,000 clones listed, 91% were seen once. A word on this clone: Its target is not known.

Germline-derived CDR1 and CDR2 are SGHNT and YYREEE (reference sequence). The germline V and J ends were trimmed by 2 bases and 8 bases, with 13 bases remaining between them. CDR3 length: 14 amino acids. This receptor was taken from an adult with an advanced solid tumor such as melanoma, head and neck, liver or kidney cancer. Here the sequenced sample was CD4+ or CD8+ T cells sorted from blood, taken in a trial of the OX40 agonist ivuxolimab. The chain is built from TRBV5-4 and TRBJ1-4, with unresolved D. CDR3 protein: CASSLAEAGEKLFF. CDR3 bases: TGTGCCAGCAGCTTAGCAGAGGCGGGGGAAAAACTGTTTTTT.